The TCR beta chain described here comes from a study of T cells in Graves' hyperthyroidism and ophthalmopathy. Study results and caveats: Ophthalmopathy was predicted by the model a median of about 6.5 months ahead of onset. Most clonotypes that expanded in the thyroid above 0.001 also showed up in blood.

Trimming shortened V by 4 bases and J by 5 bases, and 17 bases separated the two germline ends. The CDR3 totals 15 residues. Per the germline V gene, CDR1 is SGHDN and CDR2 is FVKESK. Over 8 ml fresh peripheral blood yielded the PBMCs. The TCR beta CDR3 regions underwent amplification using RNA transcripts as the source. The TCR CDR3 was amplified in a first-round RT-PCR using the HTBI primer set. TCRdb fed the multiplex PCR reads into MiXCR, producing one record per CDR3 protein. Among under 350,000 distinct CDR3 sequences listed, around 15% were seen once. This clonotype was observed many times. The antigen is unknown.

This TCR was sampled from a woman in her sixties with Graves' ophthalmopathy. The V call is TRBV14, the J call TRBJ2-5; D perhaps matches TRBD1 (5 bases). Sequenced sample: blood. The CDR3 here is CASSPLGARGETQYF. The CDR3 DNA sequence: TGTGCCAGCAGCCCTTTAGGGGCCCGTGGGGAGACCCAGTACTTC.